This T cell receptor (beta chain) was identified during a study of cytomegalovirus exposure and HLA in healthy donors. Study findings and constraints: Among donors in an Asian-associated ancestry cluster, a later analysis reportedly found fewer N-insertions than the roughly 700-donor mean.

The PCR made use of 60 Vbeta and 13 Jbeta primers. Data came from immunoSEQ multiplex PCR; TCRdb stores just in-frame clones and leaves some out. The sample contains about 210,000 clones, 70% to 85% of which appear only once. Trimming removed 1 base from V and 5 bases from J, with 11 bases in between. The CDR3 extends over 14 amino acids. Looked up from germline, CDR1 is MNHNS and CDR2 is SASEGT. Donors were ostensibly healthy at sampling, although undocumented immune exposures were probable. On this clone itself: What it recognizes is unknown.

This TCR derives from a middle-aged man in good health and CMV-seropositive. The chain links TRBV6-1 to TRBJ1-2; no clear D gene. The sequenced sample was PBMCs. Written as DNA, the CDR3 is TGTGCCAGCAGTGAAGACAGTACCTCTTATGGCTACACCTTC. As protein: CASSEDSTSYGYTF.